One and the same sample provided the 24 T cell receptor beta chains below, sequenced in a study of cytomegalovirus exposure and HLA in healthy donors. A multiplex PCR was run with 60 Vbeta primers and 13 Jbeta primers. This table comes from immunoSEQ multiplex PCR, and its TCRdb copy is limited to in-frame clones, with some not included. Among 200,000 to 250,000 clones listed, more than 65% were seen once. Specimen: PBMCs. Receptors originate from a woman aged 25-40 years in good health and CMV-seronegative.

V usage is TRBV28 and J usage is TRBJ1-1, with D perhaps TRBD1 (6 bases). Germline V lookup: CDR1 MDHEN, CDR2 SYDVKM. V was cut by 3 bases and J by 1 base, with 6 bases left in between. The CDR3 consists of 13 residues. CDR3 loop: CASSLGQNTEAFF. DNA for the CDR3: TGTGCCAGCAGTTTGGGACAGAACACTGAAGCTTTCTTT.

V is TRBV2 and J is TRBJ1-5; no definite D call. With 7 bases removed from V and 0 bases from J, the gap between germline ends came to 13 bases. Looked up from germline, CDR1 is SNHLY and CDR2 is FYNNEI. CDR3 length equals 15 residues. The chain's CDR3 is CASNVEGYSNQPQHF. The DNA for the CDR3 is TGTGCCAGCAACGTCGAGGGCTATAGCAATCAGCCCCAGCATTTT.

This clone was detected only once. Different DNA sequences within this sample yield the same CDR3. The chain carries TRBV11-3 and TRBJ2-5; 9 positions match TRBD1. This CDR3 has 13 amino acids. Germline CDR1 is SGHNT and CDR2 is YENEEA. V shed 4 bases, J shed 4 bases, and the junction held 1 base outside the gene matches. CDR3 DNA sequence: TGTGCCAGCAGCTCGGACAGGGGAGAGACCCAGTACTTC. As protein: CASSSDRGETQYF.

V gene TRBV5-4 combines with J gene TRBJ2-3; 9 positions match TRBD1. The CDR3 has 14 residues. V shed 2 bases, J shed 10 bases, and the junction held 8 bases outside the gene matches. Germline-derived CDR1 and CDR2 are SGHNT and YYREEE (reference sequence). The DNA for the CDR3 is TGTGCCAGCAGCTTCCGGGACAGGGCCTTGTCGCAGTATTTT. Encoded protein: CASSFRDRALSQYF.

The rearrangement links TRBV4-1 to TRBJ2-7; D is unresolved. The length of the CDR3 is 13 residues. Trimming removed 1 base from V and 3 bases from J, with 7 bases in between. Germline-derived CDR1 and CDR2 are MGHRA and YSYEKL. In DNA form, the CDR3 reads TGCGCCAGCAGCCAAGGAGGCGGCTACGAGCAGTACTTC. It encodes CASSQGGGYEQYF.

This chain joins TRBV13 and TRBJ1-1; a weak D match, TRBD1 (6 bases). This CDR3 is built from 14 residues. The ends were cut back, 5 bases at V and 3 bases at J, with 13 bases in the middle. The V gene's germline CDR1 is PRHDT and CDR2 FYEKMQ (reference sequence). CDR3 coding DNA: TGTGCCAGCAGCGACGGGGGGGCCGACACTGAAGCTTTCTTT. It specifies CASSDGGADTEAFF. The full variable domain, completed using reference TRBV13 and TRBJ1-1, is AAGVIQSPRHLIKEKRETATLKCYPIPRHDTVYWYQQGPGQDPQFLISFYEKMQSDKGSIPDRFSAQQFSDYHSELNMSSLELGDSALYFCASSDGGADTEAFFGQGTRLTVV.

The chain carries TRBV13 and TRBJ1-4; D not certain. The CDR3 runs to 11 residues. Germline V lookup: CDR1 PRHDT, CDR2 FYEKMQ (reference sequence). Trimming removed 4 bases at V and 6 bases at J, with 3 bases between. In DNA form, the CDR3 reads TGTGCCAGCAGCTCGGATGAAAAACTGTTTTTT. Translated, it gives CASSSDEKLFF. Full variable domain (outside the CDR3, taken from reference TRBV13 and TRBJ1-4): AAGVIQSPRHLIKEKRETATLKCYPIPRHDTVYWYQQGPGQDPQFLISFYEKMQSDKGSIPDRFSAQQFSDYHSELNMSSLELGDSALYFCASSSDEKLFFGSGTQLSVL.

This chain connects TRBV7-3 to TRBJ1-6, with TRBD1 matching over 7 bases. In germline, CDR1 is SGHTA, CDR2 FQGTGA. After removal of 1 base from V and 8 bases from J, the junction contained 8 bases not matched to a gene. This CDR3 is 16 amino acids long. This chain's CDR3 is CASSLNSPGTDSPLHF. CDR3 DNA: TGTGCCAGCAGCTTAAACTCCCCAGGGACAGATTCACCCCTCCACTTT.

V and J are TRBV5-1 and TRBJ1-4; 10 bases agree with TRBD1. Germline V gives CDR1 SGHRS, CDR2 YFSETQ. The CDR3 length is 15 residues. V lost 3 bases to trimming and J lost 7 bases; unmatched junction nucleotides: 6. The CDR3 reads CASSWGTGESEKLFF. CDR3 nucleotides: TGCGCCAGCAGCTGGGGGACAGGGGAGAGTGAAAAACTGTTTTTT.

The genes are TRBV29-1 and TRBJ2-1, with D tentatively TRBD2 (5 bases). The length of the CDR3 is 14 residues. Germline assignment: CDR1 SQVTM and CDR2 ANQGSEA. V lost 2 bases and J 0 bases, leaving 8 bases between the germline ends. The CDR3 reads CSVEMRDSYNEQFF. As DNA, the CDR3 is TGCAGCGTTGAAATGAGGGACTCCTACAATGAGCAGTTCTTC.

This clone was recorded only once. The rearrangement uses TRBV4-1 and TRBJ2-2, with 8 positions matching TRBD2. The germline CDR1 and CDR2 sequences are MGHRA and YSYEKL. V gave up 0 bases and J gave up 4 bases; unmatched junction bases: 7. This CDR3 comprises 17 residues. In DNA form, the CDR3 reads TGCGCCAGCAGCCAAGAGCCGGGACTAGGCTTCACCGGGGAGCTGTTTTTT. It encodes CASSQEPGLGFTGELFF.

This clone has just one count. The V call is TRBV29-1, the J call TRBJ2-3, with D unresolved. V lost 5 bases, J lost 0 bases, and 9 bases lay in between. The CDR3 runs to 13 residues. The germline V gene has CDR1 SQVTM and CDR2 ANQGSEA. CDR3 region: CSVNGLSTDTQYF. As DNA, the CDR3 is TGCAGCGTTAATGGGCTGAGCACAGATACGCAGTATTTT.

This sequence joins TRBV7-9 and TRBJ1-5; D not certain. The CDR3 is 15 amino acids. V was pared by 3 bases and J by 1 base, with 10 bases between. The germline V gene encodes CDR1 SEHNR and CDR2 FQNEAQ (reference sequence). The CDR3 region has the DNA TGTGCCAGCAGCTTGCGCAGGATGAGCAATCAGCCCCAGCATTTT. Translation gives CASSLRRMSNQPQHF.

This clone was picked up a small number of times. The chain carries TRBV19 and TRBJ1-1, with 8 bases identical to TRBD1. CDR3 length equals 14 residues. Trimming cost V 5 bases and J 1 base; bases outside gene matches: 3. From germline, CDR1 is LNHDA and CDR2 SQIVND (reference sequence). The CDR3 coding sequence is TGTGCCAGTAGTTGGGGACAGGAGAACACTGAAGCTTTCTTT. Translation: CASSWGQENTEAFF.

This chain links TRBV14 with TRBJ2-7; TRBD1 might be the D (6 bases). Per germline, CDR1 SGHDN and CDR2 FVKESK. This CDR3 contains 19 residues. V was clipped by 0 bases and J by 1 base, with 22 bases between them. This CDR3 reads CASSQDQGDINPHSYEQYF. CDR3 nucleotide sequence: TGTGCCAGCAGCCAAGATCAAGGGGACATCAACCCGCATTCCTACGAGCAGTACTTC.

In DNA form, the CDR3 reads TGCGCCAGCAGCGGGACTAGCGGGAGGGACGATACGCAGTATTTT. Translating gives CASSGTSGRDDTQYF. This chain joins TRBV10-2 and TRBJ2-3; 16 bases are shared with TRBD2. The CDR3 spans 15 residues. Germline V gene data show CDR1 as WSHSY and CDR2 as SAAADI. Trimming at V came to 6 bases and at J to 6 bases, leaving 3 bases not matched to a gene.

This chain links TRBV7-2 with TRBJ2-7; 7 nucleotides match TRBD2. The germline CDR1 and CDR2 sequences are SGHTA and FQGNSA. Germline trimming cut 5 bases from V and 4 bases from J; bases unmatched to any gene: 2. This CDR3 has 12 amino acids. The CDR3 protein is CASSPGGYEQYF. The DNA of the CDR3 is TGTGCCAGCAGCCCCGGGGGGTACGAGCAGTACTTC.

This chain uses TRBV6-5 with TRBJ2-7; D call uncertain. Trimming removed 5 bases at V and 9 bases at J, with 20 bases between. The germline gives CDR1 MNHEY, CDR2 SVGAGI. The CDR3 spans 14 residues. CDR3 bases: TGTGCCAGCAGTGAAGAGGCCTCCTCCGTGGGGCAGTACTTC. As protein: CASSEEASSVGQYF.

The rearrangement links TRBV6-5 to TRBJ2-7; 9 bases fit TRBD1. There are 13 residues in the CDR3. The germline V gene has CDR1 MNHEY and CDR2 SVGAGI. Losses at the gene ends were 8 bases for V and 4 bases for J; bases not matched to a gene: 6. Written as DNA, the CDR3 is TGTGCCAGCTCTATACAGGGGGCGTACGAGCAGTACTTC. Encoded protein: CASSIQGAYEQYF.

The rearrangement uses TRBV6-1 and TRBJ2-3; no definite D call. V was cut by 6 bases and J by 5 bases, with 9 bases left in between. There are 12 residues in the CDR3. The germline CDR1 and CDR2 sequences are MNHNS and SASEGT. DNA of the CDR3: TGTGCCAGCAGCCCCTCTTTAGATACGCAGTATTTT. This translates into CASSPSLDTQYF.

The chain couples TRBV14 to TRBJ2-5; D might be TRBD1 (6 bases). Trimming pared 2 bases from V and 5 bases from J, leaving 12 bases between. CDR1 is SGHDN, CDR2 FVKESK, per germline. The length of the CDR3 is 14 residues. The CDR3: CASSQTGFGETQYF. The CDR3 coding sequence is TGTGCCAGCAGCCAAACAGGGTTTGGGGAGACCCAGTACTTC.

This clone was detected a few times. The chain links TRBV6-5 to TRBJ2-1; D gene uncertain. Germline V lookup: CDR1 MNHEY, CDR2 SVGAGI. The V and J ends lost 6 bases and 0 bases respectively, with 12 bases between them. The CDR3 covers 15 residues. The CDR3 loop is CASSYIFSSYNEQFF. The DNA for the CDR3 is TGTGCCAGCAGCTATATCTTTAGCTCCTACAATGAGCAGTTCTTC.

V usage is TRBV7-3 and J usage is TRBJ1-1, with D maybe TRBD1 (6 bases). Germline CDR1 is SGHTA and CDR2 is FQGTGA. CDR3 length: 15 residues. V was pared by 4 bases and J by 6 bases, with 18 bases between. Here the CDR3 DNA reads TGTGCCAGCAGCTCCAATCCAGGGGCCATCGCTGAAGCTTTCTTT. Residues: CASSSNPGAIAEAFF.

This clone was picked up one time. This chain links TRBV10-1 with TRBJ2-1, with a weak D call TRBD2 (5 bases). CDR1 and CDR2 (germline): WNHNN, SYGVQD (reference sequence). Trimming removed 6 bases from V and 10 bases from J, with 16 bases in between. CDR3 length: 13 amino acids. CDR3 sequence: CASSYTSSNEQFF. DNA for the CDR3: TGCGCCAGCAGCTACACTAGTAGCAACGAGCAGTTCTTC.